A single sample gave rise to the 22 T cell receptor beta chains below, sequenced in a study of cytomegalovirus exposure and HLA in healthy donors. PCR amplification relied on 60 Vbeta primers (plus 13 Jbeta primers). Data came from immunoSEQ multiplex PCR; TCRdb stores just in-frame clones and leaves some out. Of about 89,000 clones listed, about nine tenths are singletons. The material sequenced was PBMCs. These receptor sequences come from a man aged 25-40 years in good health and CMV-seropositive.

The V and J genes are TRBV6-1 and TRBJ2-3; weak D call: TRBD2 (6 bases). Trimming shortened V by 10 bases and J by 7 bases, and 18 bases separated the two germline ends. The CDR3 loop spans 13 amino acids. Germline V CDR1 and CDR2: MNHNS, SASEGT. This CDR3 reads CAIRDFAMHTQYF. Written as DNA, the CDR3 is TGTGCCATCCGGGACTTCGCAATGCATACGCAGTATTTT.

V is TRBV28 and J is TRBJ1-5; tentatively, D is TRBD1 (6 bases). The V gene lost 7 bases and the J gene lost 5 bases, with 12 bases spanning the gap. The CDR3 spans 13 residues. The germline gives CDR1 MDHEN, CDR2 SYDVKM. The CDR3 nucleotides read TGTGCCAGCACCTTAGGGGGATATCAGCCCCAGCATTTT. Translation: CASTLGGYQPQHF.

This chain joins TRBV7-9 and TRBJ2-7; tentative D call: TRBD1 (5 bases). V was shortened by 6 bases and J by 2 bases, with 11 bases between the two germline ends. Germline assignment: CDR1 SEHNR and CDR2 FQNEAQ (reference sequence). The CDR3 length is 13 residues. The CDR3 loop is CASSPRVPYEQYF. As DNA, the CDR3 is TGTGCCAGCAGTCCCAGGGTACCCTACGAGCAGTACTTC.

The DNA for the CDR3 is TGCGCCAGCAGCGGACAGAACTGCTCCTACGAGCAGTACTTC. Protein product: CASSGQNCSYEQYF. The V and J genes are TRBV10-1 and TRBJ2-7, with D perhaps TRBD1 (6 bases). Germline assignment: CDR1 WNHNN and CDR2 SYGVQD (reference sequence). The CDR3 sequence is 14 residues long. V lost 6 bases and J lost 0, with 12 bases in between.

The genes are TRBV6-1 and TRBJ2-3; D not certain. The CDR3 is 13 residues long. Trimming took off 1 base at V and 6 bases at J, with 8 bases between the two ends. Looked up from germline, CDR1 is MNHNS and CDR2 is SASEGT. In DNA form, the CDR3 reads TGTGCCAGCAGTGAAGATACGGTGGATACGCAGTATTTT. It encodes CASSEDTVDTQYF.

The V gene is TRBV10-3, the J gene TRBJ1-1; D is possibly TRBD1 (6 bases). The V gene lost 10 bases and the J gene lost 1 base, with 19 bases spanning the gap. Germline V gene data show CDR1 as ENHRY and CDR2 as SYGVKD. There are 15 residues in the CDR3. Written as DNA, the CDR3 is TGTGCCACGCAAGATACAGGGACGGGGAACACTGAAGCTTTCTTT. Protein sequence: CATQDTGTGNTEAFF.

V and J are TRBV29-1 and TRBJ1-2; maybe TRBD1 (6 bases). The V end lost 4 bases, the J end lost 1 base, and 7 bases lay between the germline ends. The CDR3 runs 12 residues. Germline CDR1 reads SQVTM; CDR2 reads ANQGSEA. The CDR3 protein is CSVAGVNYGYTF. CDR3 DNA: TGCAGCGTTGCAGGGGTTAACTATGGCTACACCTTC.

V and J are TRBV5-1 and TRBJ1-4; D is perhaps TRBD1 (6 bases). From germline, CDR1 is SGHRS and CDR2 YFSETQ. V was clipped by 0 bases and J by 7 bases, with 13 bases between them. The CDR3 loop spans 15 amino acids. CDR3 nucleotides: TGCGCCAGCAGCTTGGCCGGGGGGGCGTCTGAAAAACTGTTTTTT. Protein: CASSLAGGASEKLFF.

J is TRBJ1-1 and V is TRBV27, with a possible D match to TRBD1 (6 bases). Germline V CDR1 and CDR2: MNHEY, SMNVEV (reference sequence). This CDR3 contains 20 residues. V dropped 3 bases and J dropped 5 bases, with 31 bases sitting between them. The CDR3 bases are TGTGCCAGCAGTTTTCGGGGACATCGCATCGAATGGGGAGGGAGGACTGAAGCTTTCTTT. This gives the protein CASSFRGHRIEWGGRTEAFF.

The chain uses TRBV10-1 and TRBJ2-7; TRBD2 matches 12 bases. The J call could be wrong; TRBJ2-5 is a better fit for the DNA end. This CDR3 contains 15 residues. Germline CDR1 reads WNHNN; CDR2 reads SYGVQD (reference sequence). The CDR3 reads CASSQGTSGQETQYF. The DNA for the CDR3 is TGCGCCAGCAGCCAAGGGACTAGCGGGCAAGAGACCCAGTACTTC.

J is TRBJ2-7 and V is TRBV28; D may be TRBD1 (8 bases). CDR1 and CDR2 from the germline V gene are MDHEN and SYDVKM. This CDR3 is built from 14 residues. V was pared by 5 bases and J by 2 bases, with 13 bases between. The CDR3 DNA reads TGTGCCAGCAGTGCGGGGGACAGGCCCTACGAGCAGTACTTC. The encoded protein is CASSAGDRPYEQYF.

This sequence joins TRBV6-1 and TRBJ2-2; 7 nucleotides line up with TRBD1. The CDR3 length is 14 residues. The ends lost 10 bases at V and 7 bases at J; junction bases unmatched: 12. Germline V gene sequence: CDR1 MNHNS, CDR2 SASEGT. For the CDR3, the DNA is TGTGCCATCTGGGACAGCTTTGTGATCGGGGAGCTGTTTTTT. It yields the protein CAIWDSFVIGELFF.

The table lists this clone with a count of one. This chain links TRBV30 with TRBJ1-2; D call uncertain. The V gene's germline CDR1 is GTSNPN and CDR2 SVGIG (reference sequence). The CDR3 is 12 amino acids. Trimming left V 0 bases short and J 6 bases short, with 8 bases between. The DNA of the CDR3 is TGTGCCTGGAGTGTTTTTGGAGATGGCTACACCTTC. Protein: CAWSVFGDGYTF. The variable domain in full, with the rest retrieved from reference TRBV30 and TRBJ1-2, is SQTIHQWPATLVQPVGSPLSLECTVEGTSNPNLYWYRQAAGRGLQLLFYSVGIGQISSEVPQNLSASRPQDRQFILSSKKLLLSDSGFYLCAWSVFGDGYTFGSGTRLTVV.

This clone was detected only once. The chain recombines TRBV5-4 with TRBJ1-4; unclear D gene. Looked up from germline, CDR1 is SGHNT and CDR2 is YYREEE (reference sequence). The germline V and J ends were trimmed by 0 bases and 1 base, with 4 bases remaining between them. The CDR3 runs to 14 residues. The CDR3 coding sequence is TGTGCCAGCAGCTTGGCGGGAACTAATGAAAAACTGTTTTTT. Protein: CASSLAGTNEKLFF.

V usage is TRBV6-1 and J usage is TRBJ1-2; D remains ambiguous. V lost 8 bases, J lost 8 bases, and 12 bases lay in between. This CDR3 comprises 11 residues. The germline CDR1 and CDR2 sequences are MNHNS and SASEGT. The CDR3 here is CASGQEGGYTF. In DNA, the CDR3 is TGTGCCAGCGGGCAGGAGGGAGGCTACACCTTC.

V gene TRBV29-1 combines with J gene TRBJ2-7; 7 bases match TRBD2. V was clipped by 6 bases and J by 4 bases; unmatched bases: 6. This CDR3 region has 12 residues. The V gene's germline CDR1 is SQVTM and CDR2 ANQGSEA. The CDR3 loop reads CSVGISGYEQYF. The CDR3 nucleotides are TGCAGCGTGGGCATTAGCGGGTACGAGCAGTACTTC.

This chain links TRBV25-1 with TRBJ1-3, with a weak D call TRBD1 (6 bases). Germline CDR1 reads MGHDK; CDR2 reads SYGVNS. The V end was cut by 5 bases, the J end by 0 bases, with 14 bases between. This CDR3 comprises 16 residues. The CDR3 DNA follows: TGTGCCAGCAGTCGGGGTACAGGGAGCTCTGGAAACACCATATATTTT. Translated: CASSRGTGSSGNTIYF.

With regard to this clone: At the DNA level, this CDR3 is encoded by other sequences in the same sample as well. The V gene is TRBV5-5, the J gene TRBJ2-3; 11 bases map to TRBD2. The V and J ends lost 2 bases and 4 bases, in that order; junction bases with no gene match: 3. This CDR3 has 15 residues. Germline V gives CDR1 SGHKS, CDR2 YYEKEE (reference sequence). For the CDR3, the DNA is TGTGCCAGCAGCTTAACTAGCGGGAGTCCAGATACGCAGTATTTT. Its protein product is CASSLTSGSPDTQYF.

The gene calls are TRBV12-1 and TRBJ2-2; TRBD1, the table's D call, was not compared with the DNA. TRBV12-1 is given as a pseudogene. The length of the CDR3 is 19 residues. The chain's CDR3 is CASSFAPWTGDVGTGELFF. DNA of the CDR3: TGTGCCAGCAGCTTTGCGCCATGGACAGGGGATGTAGGCACCGGGGAGCTGTTTTTT.

The chain employs TRBV5-1 and TRBJ2-7; possible D gene TRBD2, 5 bases. The germline gives CDR1 SGHRS, CDR2 YFSETQ. V lost 0 bases to trimming and J lost 2 bases, with 15 bases between them. The CDR3 loop spans 16 amino acids. This CDR3 reads CASSLALTGNAYEQYF. The CDR3 bases are TGCGCCAGCAGCTTGGCCTTGACCGGGAATGCCTACGAGCAGTACTTC.

V is TRBV29-1 and J is TRBJ1-4; TRBD1 agrees at 9 bases. The CDR3 length is 15 residues. Germline trimming cut 7 bases from V and 3 bases from J; bases unmatched to any gene: 9. CDR1 and CDR2 (germline): SQVTM, ANQGSEA. Here the CDR3 reads CSALPGTGSNEKLFF. For the CDR3, the DNA is TGCAGCGCCCTCCCCGGGACAGGGTCTAATGAAAAACTGTTTTTT.

The chain is built from TRBV30 and TRBJ1-6, with 8 nucleotides matching TRBD1. V lost 3 bases to trimming and J lost 12 bases; unmatched junction nucleotides: 13. Looked up from germline, CDR1 is GTSNPN and CDR2 is SVGIG (reference sequence). The CDR3 totals 15 residues. CDR3 sequence (DNA): TGTGCCTGGAGCTGGACAGGGATTTTGTTAAGACCCCTCCACTTT. Translated, it gives CAWSWTGILLRPLHF.